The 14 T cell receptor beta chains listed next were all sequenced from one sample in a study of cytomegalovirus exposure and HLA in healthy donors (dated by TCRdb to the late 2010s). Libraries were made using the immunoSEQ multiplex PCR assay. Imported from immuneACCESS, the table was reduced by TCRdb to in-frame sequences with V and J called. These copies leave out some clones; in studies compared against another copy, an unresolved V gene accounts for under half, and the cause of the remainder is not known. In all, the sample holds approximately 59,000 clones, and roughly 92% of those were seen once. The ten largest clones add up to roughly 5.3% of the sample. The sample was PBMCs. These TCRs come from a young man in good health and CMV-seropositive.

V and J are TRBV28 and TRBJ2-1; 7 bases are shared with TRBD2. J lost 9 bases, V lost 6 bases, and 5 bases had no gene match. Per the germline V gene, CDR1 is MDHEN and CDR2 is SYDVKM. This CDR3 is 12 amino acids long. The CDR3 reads CASSSGLGEQFF. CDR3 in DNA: TGTGCCAGCAGCTCCGGACTAGGTGAGCAGTTCTTC.

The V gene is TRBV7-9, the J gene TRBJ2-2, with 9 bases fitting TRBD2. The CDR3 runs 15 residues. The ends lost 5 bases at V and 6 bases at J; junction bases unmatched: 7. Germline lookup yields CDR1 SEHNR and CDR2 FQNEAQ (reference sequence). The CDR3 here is CASSQTGTSPGELFF. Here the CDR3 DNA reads TGTGCCAGCAGCCAAACCGGGACTAGCCCCGGGGAGCTGTTTTTT. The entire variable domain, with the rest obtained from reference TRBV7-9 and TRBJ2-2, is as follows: DTGVSQNPRHKITKRGQNVTFRCDPISEHNRLYWYRQTLGQGPEFLTYFQNEAQLEKSRLLSDRFSAERPKGSFSTLEIQRTEQGDSAMYLCASSQTGTSPGELFFGEGSRLTVL.

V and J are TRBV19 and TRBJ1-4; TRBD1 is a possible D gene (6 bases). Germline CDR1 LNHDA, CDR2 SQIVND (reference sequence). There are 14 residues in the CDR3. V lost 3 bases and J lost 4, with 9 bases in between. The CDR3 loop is CASSIQGFNEKLFF. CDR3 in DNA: TGTGCCAGTAGTATCCAGGGGTTTAATGAAAAACTGTTTTTT.

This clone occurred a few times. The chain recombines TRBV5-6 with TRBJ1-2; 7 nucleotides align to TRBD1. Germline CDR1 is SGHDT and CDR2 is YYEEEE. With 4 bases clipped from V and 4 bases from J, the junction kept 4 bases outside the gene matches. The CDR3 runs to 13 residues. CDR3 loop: CASSRDSPYGYTF. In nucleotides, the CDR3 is TGTGCCAGCAGCAGGGACAGCCCCTATGGCTACACCTTC.

The CDR3 DNA sequence: TGTGCCAGCAGTAGTTACGGGGCTAGCGGGAGTTCAGAGACCCAGTACTTC. Its translation: CASSSYGASGSSETQYF. V and J are TRBV27 and TRBJ2-5; 10 bases fit TRBD2. The germline CDR1 and CDR2 sequences are MNHEY and SMNVEV (reference sequence). The CDR3 runs 17 residues. The V gene end was trimmed by 5 bases and the J gene end by 4 bases; junction bases not matched to a gene: 13.

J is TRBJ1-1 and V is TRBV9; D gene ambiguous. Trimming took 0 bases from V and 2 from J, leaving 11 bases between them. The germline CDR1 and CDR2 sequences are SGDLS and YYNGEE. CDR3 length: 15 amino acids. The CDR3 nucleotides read TGTGCCAGCAGCGTAGGTAGCGGGATAAACACTGAAGCTTTCTTT. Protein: CASSVGSGINTEAFF.

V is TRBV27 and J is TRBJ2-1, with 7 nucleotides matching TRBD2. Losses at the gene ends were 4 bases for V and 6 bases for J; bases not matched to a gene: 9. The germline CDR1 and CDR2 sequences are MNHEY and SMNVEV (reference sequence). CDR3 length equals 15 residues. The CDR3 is CASSSFGGGTNEQFF. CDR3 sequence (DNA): TGTGCCAGCAGTTCCTTTGGGGGGGGTACCAATGAGCAGTTCTTC.

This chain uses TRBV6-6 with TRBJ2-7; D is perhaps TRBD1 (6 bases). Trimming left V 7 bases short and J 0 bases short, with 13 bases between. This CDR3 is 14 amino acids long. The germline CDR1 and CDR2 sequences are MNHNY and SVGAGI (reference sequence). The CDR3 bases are TGTGCCAGCAATCGACAGGCCTACTCCTACGAGCAGTACTTC. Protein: CASNRQAYSYEQYF.

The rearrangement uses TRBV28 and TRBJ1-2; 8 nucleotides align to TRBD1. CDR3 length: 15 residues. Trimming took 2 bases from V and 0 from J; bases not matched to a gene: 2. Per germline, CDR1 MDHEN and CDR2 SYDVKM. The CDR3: CASSLQGATNYGYTF. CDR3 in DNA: TGTGCCAGCAGTTTACAGGGGGCTACTAACTATGGCTACACCTTC.

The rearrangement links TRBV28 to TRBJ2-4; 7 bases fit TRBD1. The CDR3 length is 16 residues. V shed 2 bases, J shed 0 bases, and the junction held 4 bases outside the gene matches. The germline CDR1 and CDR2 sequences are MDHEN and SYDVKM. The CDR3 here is CASSLVQGRAKNIQYF. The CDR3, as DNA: TGTGCCAGCAGTTTAGTACAGGGGCGAGCCAAAAACATTCAGTACTTC.

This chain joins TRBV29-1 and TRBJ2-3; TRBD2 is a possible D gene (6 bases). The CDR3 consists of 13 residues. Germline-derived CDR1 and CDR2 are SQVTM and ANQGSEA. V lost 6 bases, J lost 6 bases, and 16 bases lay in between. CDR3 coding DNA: TGCAGCGTCGGGGGACGGGCCTCGGATACGCAGTATTTT. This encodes CSVGGRASDTQYF.

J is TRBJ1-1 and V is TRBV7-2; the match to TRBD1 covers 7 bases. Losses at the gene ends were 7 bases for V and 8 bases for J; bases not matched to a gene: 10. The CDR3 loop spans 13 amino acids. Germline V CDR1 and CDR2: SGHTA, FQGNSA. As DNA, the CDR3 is TGTGCCAGCACCAACAGGGGCAGTCCCGAAGCTTTCTTT. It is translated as CASTNRGSPEAFF.

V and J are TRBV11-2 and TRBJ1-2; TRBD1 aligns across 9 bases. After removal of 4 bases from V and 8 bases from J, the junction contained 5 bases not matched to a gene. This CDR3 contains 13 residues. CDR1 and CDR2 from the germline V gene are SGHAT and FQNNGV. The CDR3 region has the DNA TGTGCCAGCAGCTCGGGACAGGGTTTGGGCTACACCTTC. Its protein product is CASSSGQGLGYTF. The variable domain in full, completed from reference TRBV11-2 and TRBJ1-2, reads EAGVAQSPRYKIIEKRQSVAFWCNPISGHATLYWYQQILGQGPKLLIQFQNNGVVDDSQLPKDRFSAERLKGVDSTLKIQPAKLEDSAVYLCASSSGQGLGYTFGSGTRLTVV.

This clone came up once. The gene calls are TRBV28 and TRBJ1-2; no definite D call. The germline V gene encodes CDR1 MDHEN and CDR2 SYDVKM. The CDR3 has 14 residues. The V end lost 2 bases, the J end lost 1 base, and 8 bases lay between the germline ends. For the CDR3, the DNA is TGTGCCAGCAGTTTAGGCCAGGTTAACTATGGCTACACCTTC. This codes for CASSLGQVNYGYTF.